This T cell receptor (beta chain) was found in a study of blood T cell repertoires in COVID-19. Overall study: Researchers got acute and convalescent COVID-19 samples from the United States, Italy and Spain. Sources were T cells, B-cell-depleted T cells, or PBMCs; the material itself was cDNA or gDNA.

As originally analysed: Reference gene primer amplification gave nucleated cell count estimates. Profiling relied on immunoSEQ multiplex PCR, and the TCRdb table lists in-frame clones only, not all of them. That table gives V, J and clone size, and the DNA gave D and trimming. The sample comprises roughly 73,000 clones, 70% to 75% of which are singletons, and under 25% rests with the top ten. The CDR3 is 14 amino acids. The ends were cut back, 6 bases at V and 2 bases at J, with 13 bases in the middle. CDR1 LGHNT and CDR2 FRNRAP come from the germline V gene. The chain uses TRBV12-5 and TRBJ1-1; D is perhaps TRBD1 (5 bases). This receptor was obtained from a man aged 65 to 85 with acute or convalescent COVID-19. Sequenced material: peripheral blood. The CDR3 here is CASGGGTANTEAFF. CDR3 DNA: TGTGCTAGTGGGGGGGGAACAGCTAACACTGAAGCTTTCTTT.